This TCR beta chain was observed in a study of CXCR3-negative and CXCR3-positive naive CD8 T cells. Study-wide results and caveats: Higher TRB CDR3 hydrophobicity marked CXCR3-positive naive cells relative to CXCR3-negative naive cells.

Researchers prepared the TRB cDNA libraries using 5' RACE with UMI labels. TCRdb reanalyzed the 5' RACE reads, giving one entry per CDR3 protein sequence and no DNA. In total, the table holds around 61,000 distinct CDR3 sequences. The germline V gene encodes CDR1 DFQATT and CDR2 SNEGSKA (reference sequence). This CDR3 spans 15 amino acids. Turning to this clonotype: The antigen is not known.

The TCR comes from a human donor in good health. Some clones in this sample may be carry-over from other donors' samples. The material sequenced was naive CXCR3+ CD8+ T cells from blood. Subset here: CD45RO-CCR7+CD27+CD95- naive CD8+ T cells expressing CXCR3 (TNR3+). The rearrangement links TRBV20-1 to TRBJ2-1; TCRdb reports TRBD1, a call that lacks DNA to check it against. CDR3 in amino acids: CSASSPGGKYNEQFF.